This is a list of T cell receptor beta chains from one sample in a study of Graves' ophthalmopathy and Graves' hyperthyroidism. TCRdb called the multiplex PCR reads again in MiXCR, with one record for every CDR3 protein. The sample yields some 350,000 distinct CDR3 sequences, about a sixth seen once. Sequencing was performed on peripheral blood. The source of these receptors is an adult woman with stable Graves' hyperthyroidism. CDR3s include the opening cysteine and the closing phenylalanine or tryptophan. A D gene is named only where the DNA matches it firmly. Size tells how often a clone was seen (once, few, many) or the class of an expanded clone, and some rows leave it out.

abundance	v_gene	j_gene	d_gene	CDR3nt	CDR3aa
many	TRBV5-1	TRBJ2-7	.	TGCGCCAGCAGCTCGGGCCAAGCGACCTACGAGCAGTACTTC	CASSSGQATYEQYF
many	TRBV3-1	TRBJ1-1	.	TGTGCCAGCAGCCAGAGGCCCGACAGGCGGAACACTGAAGCTTTCTTT	CASSQRPDRRNTEAFF
once	TRBV5-1	TRBJ1-1	TRBD1	TGCGCCAGCAGCGAATTGACCGGGACAGGGAAGAGGGCTTTCTTT	CASSELTGTGKRAFF
few	TRBV18	TRBJ1-1	.	TGTGCCAGCTCACCCGACAGGAATACTGAAGCTCTCTTT	CASSPDRNTEALF
many	TRBV6-1	TRBJ2-7	TRBD2	TGTGCCAGCACTGTACGGGGGGGGGGCTACGAGCAGTACTTC	CASTVRGGGYEQYF
many	TRBV2	TRBJ2-7	.	TGTGCCAGCACCTTGACAGGTAATCCCTACGAGCAGTACTTC	CASTLTGNPYEQYF
many	TRBV20-1	TRBJ2-7	TRBD2	TGCAGTGCTAGAGATATACGAGGGACTAGCGGTCCCTACGAGCAGTACTTC	CSARDIRGTSGPYEQYF
.	TRBV20-1	TRBJ1-6	TRBD1	TGCAGTGCCCAGGACAGGCTTGAATCCTATAATTCACCCCTCCACTTT	CSAQDRLESYNSPLHF
many	TRBV28	TRBJ1-2	TRBD1	TGTGCCAGCAGCCTCCGGGACAGGCGGACCCCTAACTATGGCTACACCTTC	CASSLRDRRTPNYGYTF
many	TRBV28	TRBJ1-2	.	TGTGCCAGCAGTTTACCGGGAGCAGAGAAACCTCATGGCTACACCTTC	CASSLPGAEKPHGYTF
many	TRBV7-3	TRBJ1-6	.	TGTGCCAGCAGCTTAACGACCTCCCCAGGTTCACCCCTCCACTTT	CASSLTTSPGSPLHF
many	TRBV19	TRBJ2-5	.	TGTGCCAGTAGACCTCTTCGGGCAGCTCAAGAGACCCAGTACTTC	CASRPLRAAQETQYF
.	TRBV24-1	TRBJ1-1	.	TGTGCCACCAGTGACGGCAGCCGGCGTAGCACTGAAGCTTTCTTT	CATSDGSRRSTEAFF
many	TRBV28	TRBJ1-2	.	TGTGCCAGCAGTCAACAGGGATTGGGCGACTATGGCTACACCTTC	CASSQQGLGDYGYTF
.	TRBV6-5	TRBJ2-5	TRBD1	TGTGCCAGCAGTTCGGACAGGGTAGAAGAGACCCAGTACTTC	CASSSDRVEETQYF
few	TRBV4-1	TRBJ2-5	.	TGCGCCAGCAGCCAAGGCGACCGGCCGGAGACCCAGTACTTC	CASSQGDRPETQYF
many	TRBV11-2	TRBJ1-2	TRBD1	TGTGCCAGCAGCTCTAACAGGGGGCGAGGCGGCTATGGCTACACCTTC	CASSSNRGRGGYGYTF
many	TRBV5-1	TRBJ2-5	TRBD2	TGCGCCAGCAGGGAGAGCGGGAGTGGAGAGACCCAGTACTTC	CASRESGSGETQYF
.	TRBV6-1	TRBJ2-7	.	TGTGCCAGCACCCCCCGGGGAAAATCCTACGAGCAGTACTTC	CASTPRGKSYEQYF
many	TRBV19	TRBJ2-7	.	TGTGCCAGTAGTATTACCAGTTCCTTCTACGAGCAGTACTTC	CASSITSSFYEQYF
many	TRBV15	TRBJ1-2	TRBD1	TGTGCCACCAGCAGGGCGGAGGGGACAGGGGACTATGGCTACACCTTC	CATSRAEGTGDYGYTF
many	TRBV6-1	TRBJ1-5	.	TGTGCCAGCAGTGACGGGCCGGGCAATCAGCCCCAGCATTTT	CASSDGPGNQPQHF
many	TRBV7-2	TRBJ1-6	.	TGTGCCAGCAGCTCTTTGGTTGGAAATTCACCCCTCCACTTT	CASSSLVGNSPLHF
many	TRBV12-3/TRBV12-4	TRBJ1-1	TRBD1	TGTGCCAGCAGTGGGGACAGGGCTTTCTTT	CASSGDRAFF
many	TRBV5-5	TRBJ2-7	TRBD2	TGTGCCAGCAGCATAACGGGAGGTGAGCAGTACTTC	CASSITGGEQYF
.	TRBV6-1	TRBJ2-7	.	TGTGCCAGCAGTGGGCACCTAGGGACATACGAGCAGTACTTC	CASSGHLGTYEQYF
many	TRBV15	TRBJ2-7	.	TGTGCCACCAGCAGAGATCGGGGCGGAGAGCAGTACTTC	CATSRDRGGEQYF
many	TRBV28	TRBJ2-7	.	TGTGCCAGCAACGAGGGGGGAGGGCTGGGCGAGCAGTACTTC	CASNEGGGLGEQYF
.	TRBV19	TRBJ1-5	.	TGTGCCAGTAGTTATTATCAGAATAGCAATCAGCCCCAGCATTTT	CASSYYQNSNQPQHF
many	TRBV11-1	TRBJ2-7	TRBD1	TGTGCCAGCAGCCGCTCGGACAGGCACCTCTCCTACGAGCAGTACTTC	CASSRSDRHLSYEQYF
many	TRBV10-3	TRBJ1-2	.	TGTGCCATCAGTGAGTCCTATCGGGAAAGCTATGGCTACACCTTC	CAISESYRESYGYTF
many	TRBV5-1	TRBJ2-2	TRBD2	TGCGCCAGCAGCTTTGGGGTGACTAGCCCTAACACCGGGGAGCTGTTTTTT	CASSFGVTSPNTGELFF
few	TRBV12-3/TRBV12-4	TRBJ2-4	TRBD1	TGTGCCAGCAGTATCCGGGACAGGGGCATTAAGTACTTC	CASSIRDRGIKYF
many	TRBV27	TRBJ2-7	TRBD2	TGTGCCAGCAGTTTATCGGTTGAGGGGGGGCTAGCGGGTCGATACGAGCAGTACTTC	CASSLSVEGGLAGRYEQYF
many	TRBV29-1	TRBJ2-7	TRBD1	TGCAGCGTTGAATACGGACAGGGGAAGAAGGGCGAGCAGTACTTC	CSVEYGQGKKGEQYF
many	TRBV6-1	TRBJ1-2	.	TGTGCCAGCAGTGCAAACAGGAATGGCTACACCTTC	CASSANRNGYTF
few	TRBV7-9	TRBJ2-5	.	TGTGCCAGCAGCCGAAAAGGGTCCCAGTACTTC	CASSRKGSQYF
many	TRBV5-8	TRBJ2-7	.	TGTGCCAGCAGCTTTCGAGAGTTCGAGCAGTACTTC	CASSFREFEQYF
few	TRBV6-5	TRBJ2-5	TRBD2	TGTGCCAGCAGTCAGGGAACTAGCGGGTCTCAAGAGACCCAGTGCTTC	CASSQGTSGSQETQCF
many	TRBV6-2/TRBV6-3	TRBJ2-2	.	TGTGCCAGCAGTTACTCGGAGGACTTTGGGGAGCTGTTTTTT	CASSYSEDFGELFF
many	TRBV11-2	TRBJ1-5	.	TGTGCCAGCAGCTTAGAAGCAGGACGAGGTGGGCCCCAGCATTTT	CASSLEAGRGGPQHF
many	TRBV6-1	TRBJ2-7	TRBD1	TGTGCCAGCAGCCAGGACAGGCCGAGCTCCTACGAGCAGTACTTC	CASSQDRPSSYEQYF
.	TRBV11-2	TRBJ1-2	.	TGTGCCAGCAGCTCCAGAAGGGGGAGAACTAACTATGGCTACACCTTC	CASSSRRGRTNYGYTF
many	TRBV24-1	TRBJ2-5	.	TGTGCCACCAGTGACACACTCGGAGAGACCCAGTACTTC	CATSDTLGETQYF
many	TRBV28	TRBJ1-1	.	TGTGCCAGCAGTTTTGCGATGAACACTGAAGCTTTCTTT	CASSFAMNTEAFF